The T cell receptor beta chain under discussion was sequenced for a study of blood T cell repertoires in COVID-19. Study background: Collection of acute and convalescent COVID-19 samples took place in the United States, Italy and Spain. The cDNA or gDNA used as material had been derived from T cells, B-cell-depleted T cells, or PBMCs.

Using immunoSEQ multiplex PCR, the repertoire was profiled, and TCRdb retains in-frame clones only, with some absent. Altogether approximately 97,000 clones are present, approximately 86% being singletons, with the ten largest covering 2.1%. Seattle's cohort entered during active infection and was followed longitudinally. The CDR3 runs 16 residues. V dropped 6 bases and J dropped 6 bases, with 24 bases sitting between them. Germline V gene lookup returns CDR1 SQVTM and CDR2 ANQGSEA. This clone is a singleton in its sample. This receptor was identified in a man aged 45-60 years with COVID-19, enrolled during active disease. Specimen: peripheral blood. The rearrangement links TRBV29-1 to TRBJ1-5; D is undetermined. CDR3: CSVPSPGLRAVQPQHF. The DNA of the CDR3 is TGCAGCGTACCCTCTCCCGGACTCAGAGCTGTTCAGCCCCAGCATTTT.